The next 28 T cell receptor beta chains were all read from a single sample in a study of blood T cell repertoires in COVID-19. Libraries were prepared by immunoSEQ multiplex PCR; TCRdb keeps only in-frame clonotypes and omits some of them. The repertoire has over 150,000 clones, roughly 84% of them found once; the top ten carry approximately 7.6%. Sequencing was performed on PBMCs or T cells enriched from blood (not recorded which). All receptors derive from a man aged 40-49 years who had recovered from COVID-19.

V usage is TRBV2 and J usage is TRBJ2-7, with 8 bases lining up with TRBD1. CDR1 and CDR2 (germline): SNHLY, FYNNEI. V lost 7 bases and J lost 5; bases outside the gene matches: 10. This CDR3 spans 14 amino acids. The CDR3 sequence: CASTSGGRGHEQYF. CDR3 in DNA: TGTGCCAGCACCTCGGGTGGCAGGGGGCACGAGCAGTACTTC.

This chain links TRBV18 with TRBJ2-3; D possibly corresponds to TRBD2 (6 bases). The V end lost 5 bases, the J end lost 6 bases, and 12 bases lay between the germline ends. This CDR3 comprises 13 residues. Germline V lookup: CDR1 KGHSH, CDR2 LQKENI. CDR3 DNA sequence: TGTGCCAGCTCAACGACTAGGCGGGATACGCAGTATTTT. Translation gives CASSTTRRDTQYF.

The chain has TRBV11-2 and TRBJ1-1, with 7 positions matching TRBD1. The CDR3 spans 15 residues. Trimming removed 5 bases from V and 0 bases from J; junction bases left unmatched: 6. Germline CDR1 SGHAT, CDR2 FQNNGV. Written as DNA, the CDR3 is TGTGCCAGCAGCCAGGAGGGGGCAATGAACACTGAAGCTTTCTTT. Translated, it gives CASSQEGAMNTEAFF. The variable domain in full, with the rest retrieved from reference TRBV11-2 and TRBJ1-1, is EAGVAQSPRYKIIEKRQSVAFWCNPISGHATLYWYQQILGQGPKLLIQFQNNGVVDDSQLPKDRFSAERLKGVDSTLKIQPAKLEDSAVYLCASSQEGAMNTEAFFGQGTRLTVV.

The genes are TRBV4-2 and TRBJ1-6; a possible D gene is TRBD1 (5 bases). The CDR3 has 16 amino acids. CDR1 is LGHNA and CDR2 is YNFKEQ in the germline V gene. The V end was cut by 0 bases, the J end by 8 bases, with 14 bases between. For the CDR3, the DNA is TGTGCCAGCAGCCAAGAAGCAGGGCAGTTGGATTCACCCCTCCACTTT. Protein product: CASSQEAGQLDSPLHF.

The chain has TRBV27 and TRBJ1-1; D remains unclear. CDR1 is MNHEY, CDR2 SMNVEV, per germline (reference sequence). The V gene lost 4 bases and the J gene lost 0 bases, with 6 bases spanning the gap. The CDR3 consists of 13 residues. The CDR3 is CASSSGMNTEAFF. The CDR3 DNA is TGTGCCAGCAGTTCGGGAATGAACACTGAAGCTTTCTTT.

The chain has TRBV18 and TRBJ1-2; D unresolved. Germline V lookup: CDR1 KGHSH, CDR2 LQKENI. V dropped 3 bases and J dropped 5 bases, with 16 bases sitting between them. This CDR3 contains 15 residues. Here the CDR3 reads CASSPGSVADYGYTF. CDR3 sequence (DNA): TGTGCCAGCTCACCGGGCTCTGTGGCAGATTATGGCTACACCTTC.

The chain uses TRBV9 and TRBJ1-5; no clear D. CDR3 size: 14 residues. V lost 0 bases and J lost 4, with 8 bases in between. Germline CDR1 SGDLS, CDR2 YYNGEE. CDR3 sequence (DNA): TGTGCCAGCAGCGTAGAGGCGGAGAATCAGCCCCAGCATTTT. Its protein is CASSVEAENQPQHF.

Points on this clone: Germline and junction disagree at one end, which may indicate a read error. This chain connects TRBV2 to TRBJ1-4, with D uncertain. Germline loops: CDR1 SNHLY, CDR2 FYNNEI. The CDR3 sequence is 13 residues long. The CDR3 nucleotides are TGTGCCAGCAACAGCGGACCGCCTGAAGAACTGTTTTTT. It is translated as CASNSGPPEELFF.

The chain uses TRBV5-4 and TRBJ1-3; D perhaps matches TRBD1 (5 bases). Germline assignment: CDR1 SGHNT and CDR2 YYREEE (reference sequence). V shed 0 bases and J shed 1 base, with 8 bases lying between them. The CDR3 extends over 15 amino acids. Here the CDR3 reads CASSLDPGSGNTIYF. The CDR3 bases are TGTGCCAGCAGCTTGGACCCAGGGTCTGGAAACACCATATATTTT.

The chain couples TRBV5-6 to TRBJ1-1; 8 nucleotides line up with TRBD1. The germline CDR1 and CDR2 sequences are SGHDT and YYEEEE. CDR3 size: 14 residues. V was pared by 0 bases and J by 10 bases, with 8 bases of the junction left unmatched. CDR3 in amino acids: CASSLGTGTGGAFF. The CDR3 coding sequence is TGTGCCAGCAGCTTGGGGACAGGGACGGGAGGAGCTTTCTTT.

The V call is TRBV7-9, the J call TRBJ2-1, with 8 bases identical to TRBD1. The CDR3 sequence is 14 residues long. Germline V gives CDR1 SEHNR, CDR2 FQNEAQ (reference sequence). The V segment lost 3 bases and the J segment 5 bases; nucleotides outside the gene matches: 3. DNA for the CDR3: TGTGCCAGCAGCTTCGACAGGGGAGACAATGAGCAGTTCTTC. This codes for CASSFDRGDNEQFF.

J is TRBJ2-5 and V is TRBV6-5; 9 bases are shared with TRBD1. The trim removed 11 bases at V and 4 bases at J, leaving 5 bases unmatched. Germline V gene data show CDR1 as MNHEY and CDR2 as SVGAGI. CDR3 length equals 12 residues. In nucleotides, the CDR3 is TGTGCCTGCAAACAGGGGGCAGAGACCCAGTACTTC. Translation: CACKQGAETQYF.

The genes are TRBV28 and TRBJ1-5; no clear D gene. Deletions cut 0 bases from V and 5 bases from J, with 8 bases between. This CDR3 spans 14 amino acids. Germline CDR1 reads MDHEN; CDR2 reads SYDVKM. CDR3 amino acids: CASSLWGRHQPQHF. In DNA form, the CDR3 reads TGTGCCAGCAGTTTATGGGGCCGACATCAGCCCCAGCATTTT.

The CDR3 nucleotides read TGCGCCAGCAGCCTCACCTCCGGGACAGGGGTGAGTGATAACTATGGCTACACCTTC. Translated: CASSLTSGTGVSDNYGYTF. The chain is built from TRBV5-1 and TRBJ1-2; TRBD1 matches 10 bases. The CDR3 has 19 residues. V trimming: 4 bases; J trimming: 1 base; junction bases outside the gene matches: 16. Germline V CDR1 and CDR2: SGHRS, YFSETQ.

In nucleotides, the CDR3 is TGTGCCAGCAGCTCCGGGACAGGCCGTAACAGTATCTATGGCTACACCTTC. It is translated as CASSSGTGRNSIYGYTF. This chain links TRBV7-2 with TRBJ1-2, with 8 bases that match TRBD1. The length of the CDR3 is 17 residues. Trimming took 4 bases from V and 4 from J; bases not matched to a gene: 14. From germline, CDR1 is SGHTA and CDR2 FQGNSA.

CDR3 loop: CASSQDPDSPYGYTF. The CDR3 DNA reads TGCGCCAGCAGCCAAGATCCCGACAGCCCCTATGGCTACACCTTC. V gene TRBV4-3 combines with J gene TRBJ1-2, with D perhaps matching TRBD1 (5 bases). Germline lookup yields CDR1 LGHNA and CDR2 YSLEER. There are 15 residues in the CDR3. Trimming shortened V by 0 bases and J by 4 bases, and 12 bases separated the two germline ends.

The chain combines TRBV9 with TRBJ2-7; tentative D call: TRBD1 (6 bases). Germline lookup yields CDR1 SGDLS and CDR2 YYNGEE. The CDR3 spans 13 residues. The ends were cut back, 0 bases at V and 6 bases at J, with 10 bases in the middle. CDR3 DNA: TGTGCCAGCAGCGTAGCTACAGGGAGCGAGCAGTACTTC. Translation: CASSVATGSEQYF.

The chain carries TRBV5-1 and TRBJ1-3; TRBD1 is a possible D gene (5 bases). Trimming shortened V by 4 bases and J by 5 bases, and 16 bases separated the two germline ends. CDR1 is SGHRS and CDR2 is YFSETQ in the germline V gene. The CDR3 runs to 15 residues. CDR3 amino acids: CASSGSGQGRNTIYF. The CDR3 DNA is TGCGCCAGCAGCGGGTCAGGCCAGGGTCGAAACACCATATATTTT.

Here the CDR3 DNA reads TGTGCCAGCAGCATCTTTTGGCAGGGCTCCTACGAGCAGTACTTC. As protein: CASSIFWQGSYEQYF. The chain has TRBV6-2 or TRBV6-3 and TRBJ2-7, with D possibly matching TRBD1 (5 bases). The V gene's germline CDR1 is MNHEY and CDR2 SVGEGT. Trimming took 6 bases from V and 0 from J, leaving 15 bases between them. There are 15 residues in the CDR3.

The rearrangement joins TRBV6-5 to TRBJ1-2, with D possibly matching TRBD1 (5 bases). The length of the CDR3 is 14 residues. The V end was cut by 2 bases, the J end by 3 bases, with 10 bases between. CDR1 MNHEY and CDR2 SVGAGI come from the germline V gene. The CDR3 spells CASSYLPGDYGYTF. In nucleotides, the CDR3 is TGTGCCAGCAGTTACCTCCCGGGGGACTATGGCTACACCTTC.

V gene TRBV4-3 combines with J gene TRBJ2-5; TRBD1 is a possible D gene (6 bases). Per germline, CDR1 LGHNA and CDR2 YSLEER. V lost 1 base and J lost 3, with 12 bases in between. CDR3 size: 15 residues. CDR3 DNA sequence: TGCGCCAGCAGCCAAGCTTTGAAGGGGGAAGAGACCCAGTACTTC. Encoded protein: CASSQALKGEETQYF.

The chain is built from TRBV5-4 and TRBJ2-7; TRBD1 aligns across 8 bases. Germline V gene sequence: CDR1 SGHNT, CDR2 YYREEE (reference sequence). This CDR3 spans 15 amino acids. V was clipped by 0 bases and J by 0 bases; unmatched bases: 2. CDR3 residues: CASSLDGTGSYEQYF. The CDR3 coding sequence is TGTGCCAGCAGCTTGGACGGGACAGGCTCCTACGAGCAGTACTTC.

The genes are TRBV28 and TRBJ1-2; D is undetermined. Germline lookup yields CDR1 MDHEN and CDR2 SYDVKM. The CDR3 contains 12 residues. V shed 1 base and J shed 3 bases, with 3 bases lying between them. CDR3 coding DNA: TGTGCCAGCAGTTTATCCGACTATGGCTACACCTTC. This codes for CASSLSDYGYTF.

This clone has only one observation. This could be a read error, since a much larger clone is one nucleotide away. V gene TRBV13 combines with J gene TRBJ1-1; D is unresolved. Trimming cost V 1 base and J 1 base, with 4 bases left between them. The CDR3 sequence is 13 residues long. The germline V gene has CDR1 PRHDT and CDR2 FYEKMQ (reference sequence). CDR3 amino acids: CASSLDRNTEAFF. The CDR3 region has the DNA TGTGCCAGCAGCTTAGACAGGAACACTGAAGCTTTCTTT.

The V and J genes are TRBV27 and TRBJ1-2; D is perhaps TRBD1 (6 bases). The CDR3 contains 14 residues. CDR1 and CDR2 from the germline V gene are MNHEY and SMNVEV (reference sequence). V gave up 5 bases and J gave up 4 bases, with 14 bases separating them. This CDR3 is CASSPTGFPYGYTF. The CDR3 nucleotides read TGTGCCAGCAGTCCCACAGGGTTCCCCTATGGCTACACCTTC.

This clone was seen a single time. V and J are TRBV18 and TRBJ2-5; 11 bases map to TRBD2. The CDR3 is made up of 13 amino acids. The J segment lost 1 base and the V segment lost 11 bases, leaving 3 bases of the junction unmatched. Germline V CDR1 and CDR2: KGHSH, LQKENI. The CDR3 sequence is CAGTSGLQETQYF. DNA for the CDR3: TGTGCCGGGACTAGCGGCCTCCAAGAGACCCAGTACTTC. Complete variable domain (other parts from reference TRBV18 and TRBJ2-5): NAGVMQNPRHLVRRRGQEARLRCSPMKGHSHVYWYRQLPEEGLKFMVYLQKENIIDESGMPKERFSAEFPKEGPSILRIQQVVRGDSAAYFCAGTSGLQETQYFGPGTRLLVL.

This chain joins TRBV7-9 and TRBJ1-1; D uncertain. Germline lookup yields CDR1 SEHNR and CDR2 FQNEAQ (reference sequence). The CDR3 covers 14 residues. V was shortened by 3 bases and J by 4 bases, with 12 bases between the two germline ends. The CDR3 DNA reads TGTGCCAGCAGCTTCCCGACTTTGGGCACTGAAGCTTTCTTT. This sequence encodes CASSFPTLGTEAFF.

V usage is TRBV3-1 (or the pseudogene TRBV3-2) and J usage is TRBJ2-1, with D possibly TRBD1 on 5 matching bases. The V and J ends lost 4 bases and 12 bases respectively, with 19 bases between them. The germline CDR1 and CDR2 sequences are LGHDT and YNNKEL (reference sequence). The CDR3 spans 14 residues. CDR3 DNA: TGTGCCAGCAGCCGGACAACCTTTGGCAGTGGGCAGTTCTTC. Protein: CASSRTTFGSGQFF.